Listed below are T cell receptor beta chains from one sample, sequenced in a study of T cell changes during pregnancy in multiple sclerosis. Produced via immunoSEQ multiplex PCR; TCRdb's table is partial and in-frame only. This repertoire shows some 47,000 clones, 88% found once; its top ten account for over 5%. The sequencing used CD8+ T cells from peripheral blood mononuclear cells, collected after pregnancy. The receptor set was obtained from a female donor in good health, enrolled as a control in a pregnancy study. CDR3s leave out the opening cysteine and the closing phenylalanine or tryptophan.

TRBV4-1 | ASSQHGQGNYEQY
TRBV27 | ASWSAGTGELF
TRBV5-6 | ASSSGGRVNEQF
TRBV7-9 | ASSLISVTNEKLF
TRBV9 | ASSLTGTGGYEQY
TRBV11-2 | ASSSEWGGVAQY
TRBV27 | ASSLWTGLDTQY
TRBV27 | ASGWSEAF
TRBV11-2 | ASTLQGFYEQY
TRBV5-1 | ASSLGIQDEQY
TRBV5-1 | ASTQDRVRDTQY
TRBV5-8 | ASSQGTELF
TRBV7-2 | ASSSGQGYETQY
TRBV28 | ASSLDRGGPGDEKLF
TRBV6-5 | ASSYSESNYGYT
TRBV30 | AWSSGGAGDTGELF
TRBV6-5 | ASSYAQGSSYNEQF
TRBV27 | ATTSGGAPTDTQY
TRBV9 | ASSGPGAANEKLF
TRBV10-2 | ASSDPGGASGELF
TRBV7-9 | ASSRSGGGTDTQY
TRBV6-1 | ASSSGQDSSPLH
TRBV9 | ASAGTENTGELF
TRBV19 | ASSMLYSYEQY
TRBV19 | ASSINDFPRQPQH
TRBV5-8 | ASSYMGQGANEQY
TRBV7-2 | ASSSIYRDRPLYEQY
TRBV28 | ATLGQGKDGIQY
TRBV15 | ATSGGTSPYNEQF
TRBV4-2 | ASSQDWPGGDETQY
TRBV15 | ATALGGYNEQF
TRBV28 | ASSSGESYEQY
TRBV7-2 | ASSLRFDPGGGSYNEQF
TRBV7-3 | ASSWGGTENPEAF
TRBV7-8 | ASSLGQGFYEQY
TRBV19 | ASSIDRESTDTQY
TRBV27 | ASSSGGSYGYT
TRBV28 | ASSRVGRSTTGELF
TRBV7-9 | ASSMTGIYNEQF
TRBV27 | ASSLYWQGHEQY
TRBV6-1 | ASSAPQGRSGANVLT
TRBV11-1 | ASSLGGAVNEQF
TRBV28 | ASSLGGAVVQPQH
TRBV4-3 | ASSQDRGSTDTQY
TRBV2 | ASSQQGQGVVEEKLF
TRBV28 | ASSLNRDQETQY
TRBV4-1 | ASSEQRIGIGSYNSPLH
TRBV15 | ATSADRFGNTIY
TRBV12-5 | ASGLGRLAGAKEKQF
TRBV30 | AWSVRGSRETQY
TRBV7-9 | ASADSNYGYT
TRBV15 | ATSRDRGDSNQPQH
TRBV5-8 | ASTPGVATNEKLF
TRBV6-1 | ASSVTGYSEAF
TRBV27 | ASSRGGFNTEAF
TRBV6-5 | ASSLSGGSTDTQY
TRBV28 | ASSRTGENEQF
TRBV7-9 | ASSLSTGELF
TRBV10-3 | AISEFFDTPNYGYT
TRBV6-5 | ASSSMTGIEQY